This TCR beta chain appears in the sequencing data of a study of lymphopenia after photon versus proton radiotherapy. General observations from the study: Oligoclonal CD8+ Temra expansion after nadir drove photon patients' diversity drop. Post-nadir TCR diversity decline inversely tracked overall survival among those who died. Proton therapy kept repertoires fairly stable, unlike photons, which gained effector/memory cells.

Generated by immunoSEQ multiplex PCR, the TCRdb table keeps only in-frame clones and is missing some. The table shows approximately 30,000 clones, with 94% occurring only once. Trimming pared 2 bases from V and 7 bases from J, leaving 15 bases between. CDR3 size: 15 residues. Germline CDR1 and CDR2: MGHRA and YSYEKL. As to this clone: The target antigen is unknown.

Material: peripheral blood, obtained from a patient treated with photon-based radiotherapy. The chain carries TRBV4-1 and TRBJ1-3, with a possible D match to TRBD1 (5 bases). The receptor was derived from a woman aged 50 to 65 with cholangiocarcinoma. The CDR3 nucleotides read TGCGCCAGCAGCCAAATGGGGGGGAATTTCAACACCATATATTTT. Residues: CASSQMGGNFNTIYF.